This TCR beta chain was identified during a study of PD-1 blockade in mismatch repair-deficient tumors. The CDR3 contains 14 residues. Germline CDR1 SEHNR, CDR2 FQNEAQ (reference sequence). Between the trimmed V and J ends, which lost 6 bases and 5 bases, there was a span of 14 bases. Assay used: immunoSEQ multiplex PCR; TCRdb lists only in-frame clones, some missing. The data contain over 100,000 clones, more than 60% of them singletons. The chain employs TRBV7-9 and TRBJ2-1, with D possibly matching TRBD2 (5 bases). The TCR comes from an adult with mismatch repair-deficient cancer. The sequenced sample was peripheral blood, obtained 60 weeks after starting pembrolizumab. Here the CDR3 reads CASRPDSLNNEQFF. The CDR3 nucleotides read TGTGCCAGCAGGCCGGACTCCTTAAACAATGAGCAGTTCTTC.